The entry below gives a single T cell receptor (beta chain) sequence along with its context. The CDR3 is 15 residues long. Trimming shortened V by 0 bases and J by 0 bases, and 5 bases separated the two germline ends. CDR1 and CDR2 (germline): LGHDT, YNNKEL (reference sequence). The sample comes from a study of control samples from healthy donors and cancer patients. TCRdb's table, derived via immunoSEQ multiplex PCR, lists solely in-frame clones and lacks some. The table has 250,000 to 300,000 clones, 82% seen once. The source material was PBMCs. The clonotype was recovered from a woman in her sixties or seventies with lung cancer. J is TRBJ2-2 and V is TRBV3-1 (or the pseudogene TRBV3-2); unclear D gene. CDR3 region: CASSQDSANTGELFF. The CDR3 DNA reads as TGTGCCAGCAGCCAAGACTCAGCGAACACCGGGGAGCTGTTTTTT.